This TCR beta chain was recovered during a study of cytomegalovirus exposure and HLA in healthy donors. Whole-study results and caveats: Earlier results showed most TCR beta V segments being productive about 90% or about 30% of the time. There were approximately 150 TCR beta chains listed as cytomegalovirus-associated. Testing in vitro showed a few CMV-associated chains specific for CMV antigens.

With regard to this clone: Its antigen is unidentified.

CDR1 is MDHEN and CDR2 is SYDVKM in the germline V gene. V lost 4 bases, J lost 3 bases, and 17 bases stayed unmatched. The CDR3 loop spans 18 amino acids. PCR primers comprised 60 Vbeta and 13 Jbeta primers. Assay: immunoSEQ multiplex PCR; the TCRdb copy retains only in-frame clones and omits some. The sample records 130,000 to 150,000 clones, roughly 80% being singletons. Sequencing input: PBMCs. The chain joins TRBV28 to TRBJ1-1, with TRBD1 matching over 7 bases. The sequence was obtained from a woman aged 25 to 39 in good health and CMV-seronegative. As DNA, the CDR3 is TGTGCCAGCAGTTCCAACTTCTTAATCGACAGGGCCTACACTGAAGCTTTCTTT. Protein: CASSSNFLIDRAYTEAFF.